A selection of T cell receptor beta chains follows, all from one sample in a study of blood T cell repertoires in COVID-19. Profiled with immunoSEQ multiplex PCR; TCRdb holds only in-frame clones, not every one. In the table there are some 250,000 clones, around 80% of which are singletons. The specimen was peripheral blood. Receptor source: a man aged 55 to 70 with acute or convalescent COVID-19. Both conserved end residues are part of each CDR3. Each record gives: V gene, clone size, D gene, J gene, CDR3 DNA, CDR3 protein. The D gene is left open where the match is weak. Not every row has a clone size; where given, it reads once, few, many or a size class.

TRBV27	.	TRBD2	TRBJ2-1	TGTGCCAGCAGTTTAGGGAGGGTTTTCTCCTACAATGAGCAGTTCTTC	CASSLGRVFSYNEQFF
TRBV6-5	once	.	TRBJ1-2	TGTGCCAGCTATCAGGGGAATTTCGGCTACACCTTC	CASYQGNFGYTF
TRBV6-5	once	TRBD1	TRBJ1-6	TGTGCCAGCAGCCTCACAGGGGGCAATTCACCCCTCCACTTT	CASSLTGGNSPLHF
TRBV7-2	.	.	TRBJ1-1	TGTGCCAGCAGACTAGGGTGGCAGGAGGGGACTGAAGCTTTCTTT	CASRLGWQEGTEAFF
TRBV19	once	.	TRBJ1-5	TGTGCCAGTAGTATAACAGTGAATAGCAATCAGCCCCAGCATTTT	CASSITVNSNQPQHF
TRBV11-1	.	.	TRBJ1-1	TGTGCCAGCAGCTTAGGCAGGAACACTGAAGCTTTCTTT	CASSLGRNTEAFF
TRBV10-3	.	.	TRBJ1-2	TGTGCCAACTCCCGATTCGGGAACTATGGCTACACCTTC	CANSRFGNYGYTF
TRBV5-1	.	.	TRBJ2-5	TGCGCCAGCAGCTTGGAACTGAGAGAGACCCAGTACTTC	CASSLELRETQYF
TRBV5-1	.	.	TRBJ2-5	TGCGCCAGCAGCTCCCTTTACAGAGAGACCCAGTACTTC	CASSSLYRETQYF
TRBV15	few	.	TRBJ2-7	TGTGCCACCAGTCCGCATGGGAGCTCCTACGAGCAGTACTTC	CATSPHGSSYEQYF
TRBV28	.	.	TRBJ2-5	TGTGCCAGCAATCCGGGACACCCAACGTTCCAAGAGACCCAGTACTTC	CASNPGHPTFQETQYF
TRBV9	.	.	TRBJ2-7	TGTGCCAGCAGCGTAGTCGACAGCTCCTACGAGCAGTACTTC	CASSVVDSSYEQYF
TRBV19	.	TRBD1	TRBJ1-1	TGTGCCAGTACCCTGCACCGGGACAGGACTGAAGCTTTCTTT	CASTLHRDRTEAFF
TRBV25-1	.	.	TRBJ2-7	TGTGCCAGCAGTGGATCTCCGGTCTACGAGCAGTACTTC	CASSGSPVYEQYF
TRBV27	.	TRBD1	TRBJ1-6	TGTGCCAGCAGTTTCGACAGGGATAATTCACCCCTCCACTTT	CASSFDRDNSPLHF
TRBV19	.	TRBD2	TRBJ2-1	TGTGCCAGTAGTCCCGGACTAGCGGGGGCCACTTCCTACAATGAGCAGTTCTTC	CASSPGLAGATSYNEQFF
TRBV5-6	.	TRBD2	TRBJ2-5	TGTGCCAGCAGCTCGGGACTAGCGGGGGGAGAGACCCAGTACTTC	CASSSGLAGGETQYF
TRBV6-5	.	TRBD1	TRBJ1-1	TGTGCCAGCAGACAAGGACAGGGGCTTGGAGCTTTCTTT	CASRQGQGLGAFF
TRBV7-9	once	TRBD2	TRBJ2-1	TGTGCCAGCAGCCCCTCGGGGGGCAATGAGCAGTTCTTC	CASSPSGGNEQFF
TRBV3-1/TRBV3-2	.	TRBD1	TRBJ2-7	TGTGCCAGCAGCCAACATGGAACAGGGGGTCGCGAGCAGTACTTC	CASSQHGTGGREQYF
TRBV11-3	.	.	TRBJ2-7	TGTGCCAGCAGCTTAGGCGGACAGAACTACGAGCAGTACTTC	CASSLGGQNYEQYF
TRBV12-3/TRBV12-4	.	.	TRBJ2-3	TGTGCCAGCAGTCGCCCGGGACTGCAGTATTTT	CASSRPGLQYF
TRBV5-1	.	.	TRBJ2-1	TGCGCCAGCAGCTCCCTTCGGAGCAATGAGCAGTTCTTC	CASSSLRSNEQFF
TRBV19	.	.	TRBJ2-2	TGTGCCAGTAGTATAGAGCTAGGGAACACCGGGGAGCTGTTTTTT	CASSIELGNTGELFF
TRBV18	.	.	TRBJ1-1	TGTGCCAGCTCACCACCGGTCGCGGCCGCGGCGGCTGAAGCTTTCTTT	CASSPPVAAAAAEAFF
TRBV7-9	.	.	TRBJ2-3	TGTGCCAGCAGCGAGCGACCGAGCACAGATACGCAGTATTTT	CASSERPSTDTQYF
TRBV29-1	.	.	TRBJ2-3	TGCAGCACGTCCCAGGGTTCTAGCACAGATACGCAGTATTTT	CSTSQGSSTDTQYF
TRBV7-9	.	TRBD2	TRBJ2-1	TGTGCCAGCAGCTTAGATAGCGGGGTAGTTCTCAATGAGCAGTTCTTC	CASSLDSGVVLNEQFF
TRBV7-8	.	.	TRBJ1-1	TGTGCCAGCAGCCCGGACGGGGGTTTCTATGGCACTGAAGCTTTCTTT	CASSPDGGFYGTEAFF
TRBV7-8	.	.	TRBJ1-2	TGTGCCAGCAGCCTCCAGTATGTCGGACAGTCCCACGAGGGCTACACCTTC	CASSLQYVGQSHEGYTF
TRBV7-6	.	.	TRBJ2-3	TGTGCCAGCAGCCCCGGTGTCGGGAGTAGTACAGATACGCAGTATTTT	CASSPGVGSSTDTQYF
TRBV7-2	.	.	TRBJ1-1	TGTGCCAGCAGAGTCAGGGTGAACACTGAAGCTTTCTTT	CASRVRVNTEAFF
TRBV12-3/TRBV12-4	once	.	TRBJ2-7	TGTGCCAGTTCGGGACGGGGGTCCTACGAGCAGTACTTC	CASSGRGSYEQYF
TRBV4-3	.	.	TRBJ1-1	TGCGCCAGCAGCCAAGAATATGGGAGCACTGAAGCTTTCTTT	CASSQEYGSTEAFF
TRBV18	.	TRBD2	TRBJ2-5	TGTGCCAGCTCACCACTAGCGGGAGGAGGGGAGACCCAGTACTTC	CASSPLAGGGETQYF
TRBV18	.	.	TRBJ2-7	TGTGCCAGCTCACCTGGAGGGGACCTCTCCTACGAGCAGTACTTC	CASSPGGDLSYEQYF
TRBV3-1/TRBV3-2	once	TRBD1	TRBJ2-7	TGTGCCAGCAGCCAAGGGGACAGGGGCGGCTACGAGCAGTACTTC	CASSQGDRGGYEQYF
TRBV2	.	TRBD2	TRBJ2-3	TGTGCCAGCGGGGGGGTTACGCAGTATTTT	CASGGVTQYF
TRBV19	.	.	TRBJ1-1	TGTGCCAGTAGTCAGGGGTTGAACACTGAAGCTTTCTTT	CASSQGLNTEAFF
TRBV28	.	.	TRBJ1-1	TGTGCCAGCAGTTTCCTAGGCTCCCCGCCGACCCTATTT	CASSFLGSPPTLF
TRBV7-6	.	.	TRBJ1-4	TGTGCCAGCAGCTTAGGTTCAGGCGTAGTGGGCGAAAAACTGTTTTTT	CASSLGSGVVGEKLFF
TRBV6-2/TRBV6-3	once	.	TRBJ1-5	TGTGCCAGCAGTTGGAGCAGGGGTGGTCAGCCCCAGCATTTT	CASSWSRGGQPQHF
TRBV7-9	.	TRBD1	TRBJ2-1	TGTGCCAGCAGCTTAGGGGTCCCAGGGGGCGGCTCGAACAATGAGCAGTTCTTC	CASSLGVPGGGSNNEQFF
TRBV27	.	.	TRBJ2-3	TGTGCCAGCAGTTCCGGGGGGCGTAGGTCAGATACGCAGTATTTT	CASSSGGRRSDTQYF